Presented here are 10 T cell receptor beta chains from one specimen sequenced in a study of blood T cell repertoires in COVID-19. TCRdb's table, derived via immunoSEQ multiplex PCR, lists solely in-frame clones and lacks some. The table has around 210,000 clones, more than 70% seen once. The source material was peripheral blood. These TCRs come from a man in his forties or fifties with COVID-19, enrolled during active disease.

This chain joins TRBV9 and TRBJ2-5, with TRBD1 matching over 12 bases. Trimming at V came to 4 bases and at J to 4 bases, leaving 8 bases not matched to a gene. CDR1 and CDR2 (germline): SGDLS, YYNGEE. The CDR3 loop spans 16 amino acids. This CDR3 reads CASSPLGTGGGETQYF. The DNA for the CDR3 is TGTGCCAGCAGCCCCCTCGGGACAGGGGGCGGAGAGACCCAGTACTTC.

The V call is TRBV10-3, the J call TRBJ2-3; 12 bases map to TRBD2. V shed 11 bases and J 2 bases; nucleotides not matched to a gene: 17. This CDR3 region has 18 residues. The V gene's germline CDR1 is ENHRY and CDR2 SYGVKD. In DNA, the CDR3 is TGTGCCGCCTCCGAGGGCTTGACTAGCGGGAGTGACACAGATACGCAGTATTTT. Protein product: CAASEGLTSGSDTDTQYF.

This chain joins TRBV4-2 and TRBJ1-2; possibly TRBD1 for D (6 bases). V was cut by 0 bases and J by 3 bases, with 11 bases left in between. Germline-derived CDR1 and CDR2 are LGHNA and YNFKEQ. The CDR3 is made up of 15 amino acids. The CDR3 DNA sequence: TGTGCCAGCAGCCAAGATTTGGCAGGGGACTATGGCTACACCTTC. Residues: CASSQDLAGDYGYTF.

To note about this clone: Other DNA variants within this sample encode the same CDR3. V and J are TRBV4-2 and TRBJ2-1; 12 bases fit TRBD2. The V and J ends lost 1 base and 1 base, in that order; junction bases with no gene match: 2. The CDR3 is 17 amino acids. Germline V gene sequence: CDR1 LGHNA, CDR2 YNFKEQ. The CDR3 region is CASSQGGLAGSYNEQFF. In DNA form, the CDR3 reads TGTGCCAGCAGCCAAGGAGGACTAGCGGGGTCCTACAATGAGCAGTTCTTC.

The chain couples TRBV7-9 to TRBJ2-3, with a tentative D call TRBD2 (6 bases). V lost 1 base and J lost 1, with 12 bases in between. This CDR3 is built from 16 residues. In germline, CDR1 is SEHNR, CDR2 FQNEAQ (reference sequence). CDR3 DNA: TGTGCCAGCAGCTTAGAGGGCGGGAAGGGCACAGATACGCAGTATTTT. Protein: CASSLEGGKGTDTQYF.

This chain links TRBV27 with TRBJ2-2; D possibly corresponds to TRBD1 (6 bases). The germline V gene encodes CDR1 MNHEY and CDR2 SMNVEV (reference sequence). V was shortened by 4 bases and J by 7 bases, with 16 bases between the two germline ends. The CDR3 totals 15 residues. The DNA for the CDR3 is TGTGCCAGCAGTTCTAGGACAGTTGAAGTCGGGGAGCTGTTTTTT. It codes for CASSSRTVEVGELFF.

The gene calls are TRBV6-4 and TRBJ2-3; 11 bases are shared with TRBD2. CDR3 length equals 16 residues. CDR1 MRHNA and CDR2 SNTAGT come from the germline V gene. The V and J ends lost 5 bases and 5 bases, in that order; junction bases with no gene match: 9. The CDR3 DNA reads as TGTGCCAGCAGTCCTGTAGCGGGGGGGCAGGTAGATACGCAGTATTTT. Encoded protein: CASSPVAGGQVDTQYF.

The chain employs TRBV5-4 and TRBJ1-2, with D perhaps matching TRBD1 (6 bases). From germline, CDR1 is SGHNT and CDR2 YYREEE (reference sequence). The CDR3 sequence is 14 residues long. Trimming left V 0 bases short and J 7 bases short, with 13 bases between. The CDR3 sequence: CASSLVAGERGYTF. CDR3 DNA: TGTGCCAGCAGCTTGGTGGCAGGGGAGCGTGGCTACACCTTC. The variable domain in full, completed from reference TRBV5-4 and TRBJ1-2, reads ETGVTQSPTHLIKTRGQQVTLRCSSQSGHNTVSWYQQALGQGPQFIFQYYREEENGRGNFPPRFSGLQFPNYSSELNVNALELDDSALYLCASSLVAGERGYTFGSGTRLTVV.

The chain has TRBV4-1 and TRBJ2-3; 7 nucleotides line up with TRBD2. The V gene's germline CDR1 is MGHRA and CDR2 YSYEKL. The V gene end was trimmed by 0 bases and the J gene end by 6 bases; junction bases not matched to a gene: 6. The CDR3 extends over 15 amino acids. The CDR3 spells CASSQEAGRMDTQYF. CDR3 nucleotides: TGCGCCAGCAGCCAAGAGGCCGGGAGGATGGATACGCAGTATTTT.

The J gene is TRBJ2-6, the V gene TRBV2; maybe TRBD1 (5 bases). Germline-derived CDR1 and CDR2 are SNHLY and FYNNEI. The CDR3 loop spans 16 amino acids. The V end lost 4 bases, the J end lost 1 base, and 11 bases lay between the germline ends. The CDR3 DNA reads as TGTGCCAGCAGTGCTGAGACAGCGTCTGGGGCCAACGTCCTGACTTTC. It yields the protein CASSAETASGANVLTF.